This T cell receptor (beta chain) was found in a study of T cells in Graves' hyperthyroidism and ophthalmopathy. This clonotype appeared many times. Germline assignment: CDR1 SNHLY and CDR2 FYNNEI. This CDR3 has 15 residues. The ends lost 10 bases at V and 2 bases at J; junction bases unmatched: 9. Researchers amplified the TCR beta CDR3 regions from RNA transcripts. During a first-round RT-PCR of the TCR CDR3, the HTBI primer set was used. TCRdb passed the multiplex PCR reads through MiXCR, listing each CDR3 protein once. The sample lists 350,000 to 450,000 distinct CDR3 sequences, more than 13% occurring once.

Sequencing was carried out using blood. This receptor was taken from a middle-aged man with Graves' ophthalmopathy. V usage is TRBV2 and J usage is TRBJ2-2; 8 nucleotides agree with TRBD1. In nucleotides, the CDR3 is TGTGCCACCACCCGCGGACAGGGCAACACCGGGGAGCTGTTTTTT. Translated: CATTRGQGNTGELFF. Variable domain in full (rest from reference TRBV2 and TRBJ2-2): EPEVTQTPSHQVTQMGQEVILRCVPISNHLYFYWYRQILGQKVEFLVSFYNNEISEKSEIFDDQFSVERPDGSNFTLKIRSTKLEDSAMYFCATTRGQGNTGELFFGEGSRLTVL.